This TCR beta chain was sequenced for a study of blood T cell repertoires in COVID-19. Study-wide context: Sites in the United States, Italy and Spain provided acute and convalescent COVID-19 samples.

The CDR3 contains 17 residues. Germline V gene lookup returns CDR1 MDHEN and CDR2 SYDVKM. The ends were cut back, 2 bases at V and 0 bases at J, with 14 bases in the middle. The table lists this clone with a count of one. Authors' processing steps: How many nucleated cells were present was estimated from reference gene primer amplification. Profiled with immunoSEQ multiplex PCR; TCRdb holds only in-frame clones, not every one. The DNA was the basis for D and trimming; V, J and clone size are from that table. This table has hundreds of thousands of clones, just over 85% appearing once. The source material was peripheral blood. The chain couples TRBV28 to TRBJ1-3; possible D gene TRBD1, 6 bases. The receptor's source is a man aged 80 or over with acute or convalescent COVID-19. CDR3 amino acids: CASSLVGDRHSGNTIYF. The CDR3 coding sequence is TGTGCCAGCAGTTTAGTCGGAGACAGGCACTCTGGAAACACCATATATTTT.